The clone carrying this T cell receptor (beta chain) was detected many times. As yet, its antigen is unknown. Looked up from germline, CDR1 is SGHRS and CDR2 is YFSETQ. This CDR3 is 14 amino acids long. J gave up 5 bases and V 4 bases, and 7 bases lay outside the gene matches. These data are taken from a study of neurological immune-mediated disorders. One entry per CDR3 protein results from TCRdb running MiXCR on the 5' RACE reads. The table lists roughly 60,000 distinct CDR3 sequences, 4% of them singletons. Study outcomes and limitations: One related-CDR3 cluster, identified by phylogenetic grouping, held the repertoires of 18 of 34 multiple sclerosis patients and was a possible signature.

This chain joins TRBV5-1 and TRBJ2-7, with TRBD2 matching over 9 bases. The clonotype originates from a middle-aged woman with multiple sclerosis. The sample comprised CD4+ T cells from blood. The CDR3 region is CASSLTSGGNEQYF. Here the CDR3 DNA reads TGCGCCAGCAGCCTGACTAGCGGCGGTAACGAGCAGTACTTC.